The source of this TCR beta chain is a study of cytomegalovirus exposure and HLA in healthy donors. Looking at the study overall: Inside one of the first data releases sat some 85 million unique TCRs taken from HLA-typed donors. Study results and caveats: The study labeled more than 150 TCR beta chains cytomegalovirus-associated. About 87% or about 30% of the time was how often most TCR beta V segments were productive, according to an earlier analysis.

PCR employed 60 Vbeta and 13 Jbeta primers. The repertoire was sequenced with immunoSEQ multiplex PCR; TCRdb's copy has only in-frame clones and lacks some. There are 160,000 or so clones in the sample; roughly 80% occur only once, and about a tenth lies in the top ten. V was pared by 7 bases and J by 7 bases, with 9 bases of the junction left unmatched. Germline V gene sequence: CDR1 LNHDA, CDR2 SQIVND (reference sequence). The CDR3 has 15 amino acids. Concerning this clone itself: Its antigen is unknown.

This sequence originates from a man in his late teens or twenties in good health and CMV-seropositive. The rearrangement uses TRBV19 and TRBJ2-2; TRBD2 matches at 10 bases. The sequencing sample was made of PBMCs. The CDR3 DNA follows: TGTGCCAGTACCCCGCTAGCGGGAGTCGTCGGGGAGCTGTTTTTT. Translated: CASTPLAGVVGELFF.